This T cell receptor beta chain was captured in a study of T cell repertoires in cytomegalovirus infection. Study-level background: TCR beta signatures that were public indicated CMV infection and matching HLA type. Study outcomes and limitations: Cumulative frequency of public TCR beta families picked out carriers of CMV plus the relevant HLA. The ex vivo response was dominated by HLA-C-restricted CMV-specific TCR beta clonotypes.

About this clonotype: Antigen: not known. A read error is likely, as this CDR3 ends without the conserved phenylalanine or tryptophan.

TCRdb independently ran MiXCR on the reads; one entry per CDR3 protein. This sample yields a few hundred thousand distinct CDR3 sequences, of which roughly a sixth are seen a single time; around 11% belongs to the top ten. The CDR3 runs 11 residues. The germline V and J ends were trimmed by 4 bases and 3 bases, with 2 bases remaining between them. CDR1 and CDR2 from the germline V gene are SEHNR and FQNEAQ (reference sequence). Material for sequencing was PBMCs. The chain links TRBV7-9 to TRBJ2-3; D unresolved. This TCR came from a human donor in good health (CMV status not recorded). Some clones in this sample may be carry-over from other donors' samples. CDR3 sequence (DNA): TGTGCCAGCAGCTCTACAGATACGCAGTATCTT. Encoded protein: CASSSTDTQYL.